Listed below are T cell receptor beta chains from one sample, sequenced in a study of T-cell reconstitution after alpha-beta-depleted transplantation in children. TCRdb reprocessed the PCR reads with MiXCR, giving one entry per CDR3 protein. Here the sample spans some 300,000 distinct CDR3 sequences, around 7.3% being singletons. The source was peripheral blood, collected 360 days after TCRalphabeta/CD19-depleted stem cell transplant. The receptors derive from a female patient aged 2-9 years who had a stem cell transplant for Fanconi anemia, so the T cells may come from the graft donor. Each CDR3 is given with its conserved first and last residue. D genes are given only for firm matches. Some rows mark clone size as missing; the rest say once, few, many or name a class of expanded clone.

>TRBJ1-1|many|NA|TRBV20-1
CSAGFGGLSNTEAFF
TGCAGTGCTGGGTTCGGGGGTCTGTCGAACACTGAAGCTTTCTTT
>TRBJ1-2|many|NA|TRBV2
CASKRTDYTF
TGTGCCAGCAAGAGAACAGACTACACCTTC
>TRBJ1-2|few|NA|TRBV29-1
CSVGGDRYTF
TGCAGCGTTGGGGGAGATCGGTACACCTTC
>TRBJ2-3|many|NA|TRBV7-3
CASSSIRTDTQYF
TGTGCCAGCAGCTCCATCCGCACAGATACGCAGTATTTT
>TRBJ1-2|NA|TRBD1|TRBV4-3
CASSPQGDWYGYTF
TGCGCCAGCAGCCCCCAGGGGGACTGGTATGGCTACACCTTC
>TRBJ1-5|NA|TRBD1|TRBV15
CATSRAGGDQPQHF
TGTGCCACCAGCAGAGCAGGGGGGGATCAGCCCCAGCATTTT
>TRBJ1-1|many|NA|TRBV10-3
CAISESTTNTEAFF
TGTGCCATCAGTGAGTCGACGACCAACACTGAAGCTTTCTTT
>TRBJ2-5|many|TRBD1|TRBV4-1
CASRLGTGGETQYF
TGCGCCAGCAGACTTGGGACAGGCGGAGAGACCCAGTACTTC
>TRBJ1-1|many|NA|TRBV14
CASSQGGVITEAFF
TGTGCCAGCAGCCAGGGAGGAGTGATCACTGAAGCTTTCTTT
>TRBJ2-5|many|NA|TRBV12-3/TRBV12-4
CASSLQGAALTQYF
TGTGCCAGCAGTTTACAGGGAGCAGCTCTGACCCAGTACTTC
>TRBJ2-5|many|TRBD1|TRBV9
CASSETGTETQYF
TGTGCCAGCAGCGAGACAGGGACGGAGACCCAGTACTTC
>TRBJ1-2|many|NA|TRBV10-3
CAISESEGEGYTF
TGTGCCATCAGTGAGTCGGAGGGTGAAGGCTACACCTTC
>TRBJ2-1|NA|NA|TRBV3-1
CASSQDRRAALSRNEQFF
TGTGCCAGCAGCCAAGACAGGAGGGCTGCCCTCTCTAGGAATGAGCAGTTCTTC
>TRBJ2-2|many|NA|TRBV5-1
CASSFQGALTGELFF
TGCGCCAGCAGCTTCCAGGGAGCCTTAACCGGGGAGCTGTTTTTT
>TRBJ2-1|many|NA|TRBV6-5
CASSYGGAYNEQFF
TGTGCCAGCAGTTATGGCGGGGCCTACAATGAGCAGTTCTTC
>TRBJ2-7|many|TRBD2|TRBV5-1
CASSLFLAGGPYEQYF
TGCGCCAGCAGCTTGTTCCTAGCGGGAGGGCCCTACGAGCAGTACTTC
>TRBJ2-1|many|TRBD2|TRBV3-1
CASSQQLAGNEQFF
TGTGCCAGCAGCCAGCAACTAGCGGGCAATGAGCAGTTCTTC
>TRBJ1-2|many|NA|TRBV20-1
CSASEGGGGGYTF
TGCAGTGCTTCAGAGGGAGGGGGTGGAGGCTACACCTTC
>TRBJ2-7|many|NA|TRBV12-3/TRBV12-4
CASSLLETFTYEQYF
TGTGCCAGCAGTTTACTTGAGACGTTTACCTACGAGCAGTACTTC
>TRBJ2-7|many|NA|TRBV4-3
CASSQDWGGSYEQYF
TGCGCCAGCAGCCAAGATTGGGGAGGCTCCTACGAGCAGTACTTC
>TRBJ1-5|many|NA|TRBV21-1
CASSKPVGSNQPQHF
TGTGCCAGCTCTAAGCCAGTCGGTAGCAATCAGCCCCAGCATTTT
>TRBJ1-1|many|NA|TRBV11-1
CASSLVGTVRHTEAFF
TGTGCCAGCAGCCTAGTAGGGACGGTAAGACACACTGAAGCTTTCTTT
>TRBJ2-3|many|TRBD1|TRBV12-3/TRBV12-4
CASSPWTGYTDTQYF
TGTGCCAGCAGTCCCTGGACAGGGTACACAGATACGCAGTATTTT
>TRBJ2-3|NA|NA|TRBV3-1
CASSQDGGTIGPDTQYF
TGTGCCAGCAGCCAAGATGGAGGCACAATAGGGCCAGATACGCAGTATTTT
>TRBJ2-2|NA|TRBD1|TRBV2
CASSEGYGQGVSGELFF
TGTGCCAGCAGTGAAGGATACGGCCAGGGGGTTTCCGGGGAGCTGTTTTTT